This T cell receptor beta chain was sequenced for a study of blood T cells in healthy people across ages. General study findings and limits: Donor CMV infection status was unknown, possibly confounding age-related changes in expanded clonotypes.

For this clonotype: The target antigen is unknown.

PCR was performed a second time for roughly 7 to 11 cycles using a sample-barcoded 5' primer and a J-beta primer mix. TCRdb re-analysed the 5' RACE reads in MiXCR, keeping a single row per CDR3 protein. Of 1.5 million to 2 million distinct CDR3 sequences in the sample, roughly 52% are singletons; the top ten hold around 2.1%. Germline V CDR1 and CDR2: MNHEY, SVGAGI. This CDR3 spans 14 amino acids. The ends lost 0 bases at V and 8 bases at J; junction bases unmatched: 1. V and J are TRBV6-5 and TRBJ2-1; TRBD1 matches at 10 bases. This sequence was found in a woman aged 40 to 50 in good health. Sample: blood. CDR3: CASSYSGTGDEQFF. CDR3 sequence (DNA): TGTGCCAGCAGTTACTCTGGGACAGGGGATGAGCAGTTCTTC.